Listed below are T cell receptor beta chains from one sample, sequenced in a study of PD-L1 blockade in urothelial cancer. TCRdb's copy holds only in-frame clones and misses some; the assay was immunoSEQ multiplex PCR. Of tens of thousands of clones listed, about 80% are singletons. This sample comprised PBMCs, obtained around atezolizumab (anti-PD-L1) treatment. These TCRs come from a man in his 70s with urothelial cancer. Each CDR3 is given with its conserved first and last residue. Fields, in order: D gene, V gene, clone size, J gene, CDR3 DNA, CDR3 protein. D genes are given only for firm matches. Clone sizes are given selectively: once, few, many, or a class where the clone is expanded.

D gene: TRBD2
V gene: TRBV7-9
clone size: once
J gene: TRBJ2-7
CDR3 DNA: TGTGCCAGCAGCCATGGGACTAGCGGGCTATACTCCTACGAGCAGTACTTC
CDR3 protein: CASSHGTSGLYSYEQYF

D gene: TRBD1
V gene: TRBV27
clone size: NA
J gene: TRBJ1-1
CDR3 DNA: TGTGCCAGCAGTTCTCTTAAGGGGGCGCGTGGCACTGAAGCTTTCTTT
CDR3 protein: CASSSLKGARGTEAFF

D gene: NA
V gene: TRBV5-1
clone size: NA
J gene: TRBJ1-2
CDR3 DNA: TGCGCCAGCAGCTTGGATAGCAATTGGAACTATGGCTACACCTTC
CDR3 protein: CASSLDSNWNYGYTF

D gene: TRBD2
V gene: TRBV7-8
clone size: NA
J gene: TRBJ2-7
CDR3 DNA: TGTGCCAGCAGCTTAGGGACTAGCGGGATCCGCCAATGGGAGCAGTACTTC
CDR3 protein: CASSLGTSGIRQWEQYF

D gene: TRBD1
V gene: TRBV11-3
clone size: NA
J gene: TRBJ1-1
CDR3 DNA: TGTGCCAGCAGCCCTCCGGGACAGGGGAACACTGAAGCTTTCTTT
CDR3 protein: CASSPPGQGNTEAFF

D gene: TRBD1
V gene: TRBV30
clone size: NA
J gene: TRBJ1-1
CDR3 DNA: TGTGCCTGGGACAGGGGGTCGACTGAAGCTTTCTTT
CDR3 protein: CAWDRGSTEAFF

D gene: NA
V gene: TRBV5-1
clone size: NA
J gene: TRBJ2-7
CDR3 DNA: TGCGCCAGCAGCTTGGGACTTACTACCTACGAGCAGTACTTC
CDR3 protein: CASSLGLTTYEQYF

D gene: NA
V gene: TRBV9
clone size: NA
J gene: TRBJ2-1
CDR3 DNA: TGTGCCAGCAGCGGTAGCGAGAGCTACAATGAGCAGTTCTTC
CDR3 protein: CASSGSESYNEQFF

D gene: TRBD2
V gene: TRBV9
clone size: NA
J gene: TRBJ2-3
CDR3 DNA: TGTGCCAGCAGCGTAGCCACTAGCGGGAAGAACGGAGATACGCAGTATTTT
CDR3 protein: CASSVATSGKNGDTQYF

D gene: TRBD2
V gene: TRBV6-5
clone size: NA
J gene: TRBJ2-7
CDR3 DNA: TGTGCCAGCAGTCCCCTCCCTAGCGGCTCCTACGAGCAGTACTTC
CDR3 protein: CASSPLPSGSYEQYF

D gene: NA
V gene: TRBV19
clone size: NA
J gene: TRBJ1-5
CDR3 DNA: TGTGCCAGTAGGACACAGGGTAGTCAGCCCCAGCATTTT
CDR3 protein: CASRTQGSQPQHF

D gene: NA
V gene: TRBV7-8
clone size: NA
J gene: TRBJ2-3
CDR3 DNA: TGTGCCAGCAGCTTACGCGAGGGAATGAGCACAGATACGCAGTATTTT
CDR3 protein: CASSLREGMSTDTQYF

D gene: NA
V gene: TRBV7-9
clone size: NA
J gene: TRBJ1-5
CDR3 DNA: TGTGCCAGCAGCGAGGACAGATTTAATCAGCCCCAGCATTTT
CDR3 protein: CASSEDRFNQPQHF

D gene: TRBD1
V gene: TRBV30
clone size: once
J gene: TRBJ1-5
CDR3 DNA: TGTGCCCTGGAATCGACAGGGGGACAGCCCCAGCATTTT
CDR3 protein: CALESTGGQPQHF

D gene: NA
V gene: TRBV7-3
clone size: NA
J gene: TRBJ2-6
CDR3 DNA: TGTGCCAGCAGCGCCTCGGGCTCTGGGGCCAACGTCCTGACTTTC
CDR3 protein: CASSASGSGANVLTF

D gene: NA
V gene: TRBV19
clone size: NA
J gene: TRBJ2-1
CDR3 DNA: TGTGCCAGTAGGTCCGGGACTTCCTTTGGCAATGAGCAGTTCTTC
CDR3 protein: CASRSGTSFGNEQFF

D gene: TRBD2
V gene: TRBV6-6
clone size: once
J gene: TRBJ2-1
CDR3 DNA: TGTGCCAGCAGGGTCGCGGTAGCGGGGGTCTACAATGAGCAGTTCTTC
CDR3 protein: CASRVAVAGVYNEQFF

D gene: TRBD1
V gene: TRBV19
clone size: few
J gene: TRBJ2-2
CDR3 DNA: TGTGCCAGTCAGGGGGCCGTGAAGACCGGGGAGCTGTTTTTT
CDR3 protein: CASQGAVKTGELFF

D gene: TRBD1
V gene: TRBV19
clone size: NA
J gene: TRBJ2-7
CDR3 DNA: TGTGCCAGTAGTACCCGACAGGGCCCAAACGAGCAGTACTTC
CDR3 protein: CASSTRQGPNEQYF

D gene: TRBD1
V gene: TRBV10-3
clone size: few
J gene: TRBJ1-2
CDR3 DNA: TGTGCCATCAGTGCGAGACAGGGGTGGTATGGCTACACCTTC
CDR3 protein: CAISARQGWYGYTF

D gene: NA
V gene: TRBV29-1
clone size: NA
J gene: TRBJ2-2
CDR3 DNA: TGCAGCGTGGCAGGACAGACCGGGGAGCTGTTTTTT
CDR3 protein: CSVAGQTGELFF

D gene: NA
V gene: TRBV2
clone size: NA
J gene: TRBJ2-2
CDR3 DNA: TGTGCCAGCAGTGGAGGAACAAGTACCGGGGAGCTGTTTTTT
CDR3 protein: CASSGGTSTGELFF

D gene: TRBD1
V gene: TRBV6-1
clone size: NA
J gene: TRBJ1-5
CDR3 DNA: TGTGCCAGCAAGCTAGGACAGGGGGCTTTTCAGCCCCAGCATTTT
CDR3 protein: CASKLGQGAFQPQHF

D gene: NA
V gene: TRBV19
clone size: NA
J gene: TRBJ1-4
CDR3 DNA: TGTGCCAGTAGTACGGACAGCGCTAATGAAAAACTGTTTTTT
CDR3 protein: CASSTDSANEKLFF

D gene: TRBD2
V gene: TRBV4-1
clone size: medium-sized
J gene: TRBJ2-2
CDR3 DNA: TGCGCCAGCAGCCCCCGACTAGCGGGAGGGCCTGGTGGCACCGGGGAGCTGTTTTTT
CDR3 protein: CASSPRLAGGPGGTGELFF

D gene: TRBD1
V gene: TRBV6-6
clone size: NA
J gene: TRBJ1-2
CDR3 DNA: TGTGCCAGCAGAAACAGGGGCATCTATGGCTACACCTTC
CDR3 protein: CASRNRGIYGYTF

D gene: TRBD1
V gene: TRBV27
clone size: NA
J gene: TRBJ1-2
CDR3 DNA: TGTGCCAGCAGTCTTACAGGGGGCGCCTATGGCTACACCTTC
CDR3 protein: CASSLTGGAYGYTF

D gene: TRBD1
V gene: TRBV4-3
clone size: NA
J gene: TRBJ2-1
CDR3 DNA: TGCGCCAGCAGCCGCGACAGGGCGGCTAATAACAATGAGCAGTTCTTC
CDR3 protein: CASSRDRAANNNEQFF

D gene: NA
V gene: TRBV7-8
clone size: NA
J gene: TRBJ2-1
CDR3 DNA: TGTGCCAGCAGCCTAGGACAGAACAATGAGCAGTTCTTC
CDR3 protein: CASSLGQNNEQFF

D gene: TRBD2
V gene: TRBV6-5
clone size: NA
J gene: TRBJ2-3
CDR3 DNA: TGTGCCAGCAGTTTTCTCGGGGGGAGGGCCTTAGATACGCAGTATTTT
CDR3 protein: CASSFLGGRALDTQYF

D gene: TRBD2
V gene: TRBV4-3
clone size: once
J gene: TRBJ2-7
CDR3 DNA: TGCGCCAGCAGCCAAGTGGTGCGGGAGGCCGGGAACGAGCAGTACTTC
CDR3 protein: CASSQVVREAGNEQYF

D gene: NA
V gene: TRBV28
clone size: NA
J gene: TRBJ2-5
CDR3 DNA: TGTGCCAGCAGTTTTAAAACAGCGGGAGAGACCCAGTACTTC
CDR3 protein: CASSFKTAGETQYF

D gene: TRBD2
V gene: TRBV28
clone size: NA
J gene: TRBJ2-7
CDR3 DNA: TGTGCCAGCAGTTCATCTAGCGGTCTGAACTACGAGCAGTACTTC
CDR3 protein: CASSSSSGLNYEQYF

D gene: NA
V gene: TRBV4-3
clone size: NA
J gene: TRBJ1-2
CDR3 DNA: TGCGCCAGCAGCCAAAACAGGGTTGCCCATGGCTACACCTTC
CDR3 protein: CASSQNRVAHGYTF

D gene: NA
V gene: TRBV15
clone size: NA
J gene: TRBJ2-2
CDR3 DNA: TGTGCCACCAGCAGAGATCTGGGGAGCGGGTTAAACGGGGAGCTGTTTTTT
CDR3 protein: CATSRDLGSGLNGELFF

D gene: TRBD1
V gene: TRBV18
clone size: NA
J gene: TRBJ2-5
CDR3 DNA: TGTGCCAGCTCACCGTTAGACAGGGGGGAAGCGACCCAGTACTTC
CDR3 protein: CASSPLDRGEATQYF

D gene: TRBD1
V gene: TRBV2
clone size: NA
J gene: TRBJ2-5
CDR3 DNA: TGTGCCAGCAGTGTACAGGGGGTTAGACAAGAGACCCAGTACTTC
CDR3 protein: CASSVQGVRQETQYF

D gene: NA
V gene: TRBV28
clone size: NA
J gene: TRBJ2-3
CDR3 DNA: TGTGCCAGCAGTTTCCAGCGGGATACGCAGTATTTT
CDR3 protein: CASSFQRDTQYF

D gene: NA
V gene: TRBV19
clone size: NA
J gene: TRBJ1-1
CDR3 DNA: TGTGCCAGTATGGGGTTGCGGGGTGAAGCTTTCTTT
CDR3 protein: CASMGLRGEAFF

D gene: NA
V gene: TRBV12-2
clone size: NA
J gene: TRBJ1-2
CDR3 DNA: TGTGCAAGTCGCTTAGGAGTAGGGTGGGAGGGTTGGGGCTACACCTTC
CDR3 protein: CASRLGVGWEGWGYTF

D gene: NA
V gene: TRBV5-4
clone size: NA
J gene: TRBJ2-7
CDR3 DNA: TGTGCCAGCAGCTTTGACAGTTCGGGCGAGCAGTACTTC
CDR3 protein: CASSFDSSGEQYF

D gene: NA
V gene: TRBV19
clone size: NA
J gene: TRBJ1-5
CDR3 DNA: TGTGCCAGTGCCGGGGATAGACGTCAGCCCCAGCATTTT
CDR3 protein: CASAGDRRQPQHF

D gene: NA
V gene: TRBV7-2
clone size: once
J gene: TRBJ1-5
CDR3 DNA: TGTGCCAGCAGCTTATTGTTTGAGGGCACGGGCAATCAGCCCCAGCATTTT
CDR3 protein: CASSLLFEGTGNQPQHF

D gene: TRBD2
V gene: TRBV4-3
clone size: NA
J gene: TRBJ2-7
CDR3 DNA: TGCGCCAGCAGCCAAGCCGGAGCGGGAGTGTCCTACGAGCAGTACTTC
CDR3 protein: CASSQAGAGVSYEQYF

D gene: TRBD1
V gene: TRBV7-9
clone size: NA
J gene: TRBJ2-1
CDR3 DNA: TGTGCCAGCAGGGACCGGGACAGGGAGTATCACGACAACAATGAGCAGTTCTTC
CDR3 protein: CASRDRDREYHDNNEQFF

D gene: NA
V gene: TRBV7-2
clone size: NA
J gene: TRBJ1-1
CDR3 DNA: TGTGCCAGCGGTCGCTTGGGGCCGAACACTGAAGCTTTCTTT
CDR3 protein: CASGRLGPNTEAFF

D gene: NA
V gene: TRBV19
clone size: NA
J gene: TRBJ2-1
CDR3 DNA: TGTGCCAGTAGTATAGATAAAGCGCAGTTCTTC
CDR3 protein: CASSIDKAQFF

D gene: NA
V gene: TRBV9
clone size: NA
J gene: TRBJ1-2
CDR3 DNA: TGTGCCAGCAGCGTAGGACTGTTTGCCTCAGGCTACACCTTC
CDR3 protein: CASSVGLFASGYTF

D gene: NA
V gene: TRBV4-3
clone size: NA
J gene: TRBJ1-4
CDR3 DNA: TGCGCCAGCAGCCTCCTCCCGACAGAAACTAATGAAAAACTGTTTTTT
CDR3 protein: CASSLLPTETNEKLFF

D gene: TRBD1
V gene: TRBV10-3
clone size: NA
J gene: TRBJ2-3
CDR3 DNA: TGTGCCATCAGCCCACAGGGGGAAGGCACAGATACGCAGTATTTT
CDR3 protein: CAISPQGEGTDTQYF

D gene: TRBD1
V gene: TRBV29-1
clone size: NA
J gene: TRBJ2-5
CDR3 DNA: TGCAGCGCCGGGGGACAGGGGGCTGGAGAGACCCAGTACTTC
CDR3 protein: CSAGGQGAGETQYF

D gene: TRBD2
V gene: TRBV5-1
clone size: NA
J gene: TRBJ2-1
CDR3 DNA: TGCGCCAGCAGCTTGGTTATTACGGGGGGCAATGAGCAGTTCTTC
CDR3 protein: CASSLVITGGNEQFF

D gene: NA
V gene: TRBV6-1
clone size: NA
J gene: TRBJ2-1
CDR3 DNA: TGTGCCAGCAGTAGACAGGAACTTTACAATGAGCAGTTCTTC
CDR3 protein: CASSRQELYNEQFF